This note documents a single T cell receptor beta chain sequence. This sample is part of a study of blood T cell repertoires in COVID-19. In the authors' workflow: Amplification of reference gene primers provided the estimated nucleated cell counts. This table comes from immunoSEQ multiplex PCR, and its TCRdb copy is limited to in-frame clones, with some not included. V, J and clone size are taken as reported in that table, and D and trimming were inferred from the DNA itself. The sample yields 150,000 to 160,000 clones, around 78% seen once. The germline V gene has CDR1 SGHNT and CDR2 YYREEE (reference sequence). This CDR3 region has 15 residues. Trimming pared 6 bases from V and 4 bases from J, leaving 18 bases between.

Sequenced: peripheral blood. The chain carries TRBV5-4 and TRBJ2-3; TRBD2 is a possible D gene (6 bases). This sequence originates from a man older than 75 with acute or convalescent COVID-19. The CDR3 bases are TGTGCCAGCACCCCCGGTCCAGGGAGGCCAGATACGCAGTATTTT. Amino acids: CASTPGPGRPDTQYF.